A selection of T cell receptor beta chains follows, all from one sample in a study of metastatic and nonmetastatic thyroid tumors. TCRdb re-called the PCR reads with MiXCR. The sample includes 20,000 or so clones, under 35% of them seen just once. Specimen: blood. The receptors were sampled from a female donor with papillary thyroid cancer or a benign thyroid nodule (not recorded which). Some clones in this sample may be carry-over from other donors' samples. Each CDR3 is given with its conserved first and last residue. The D gene is left open where the match is weak. The size field is filled for only some rows; it gives once, few, many or a size class.

j_call: TRBJ2-7
v_call: TRBV29-1
d_call: TRBD1
clone_size: many
cdr3_nt: TGCAGCGTTGGGACAGGGGGCGACGAGCAGTACTTC
cdr3_aa: CSVGTGGDEQYF

j_call: TRBJ1-2
v_call: TRBV10-3
d_call: -
clone_size: many
cdr3_nt: TGTGCCATCTCTCGGGGGGAAGCTAACTATGGCTACACCTTC
cdr3_aa: CAISRGEANYGYTF

j_call: TRBJ2-3
v_call: TRBV18
d_call: -
clone_size: -
cdr3_nt: TGTGCCAGCTCACCTAGTATCGGGAGCACAGATACGCAGTATTTT
cdr3_aa: CASSPSIGSTDTQYF

j_call: TRBJ1-2
v_call: TRBV7-9
d_call: -
clone_size: many
cdr3_nt: TGTGCCAGCAGCTTAGCCGGAAACTATGGCTACACCTTC
cdr3_aa: CASSLAGNYGYTF

j_call: TRBJ2-2
v_call: TRBV5-6
d_call: -
clone_size: many
cdr3_nt: TGTGCCAGCAGCTTCACCGGGGAGCTGTTTTTT
cdr3_aa: CASSFTGELFF

j_call: TRBJ2-7
v_call: TRBV4-1
d_call: TRBD2
clone_size: medium-sized
cdr3_nt: TGCGCCAGCAGCCAGGCAACGACTAGCGGCACCTACGAGCAGTACTTC
cdr3_aa: CASSQATTSGTYEQYF

j_call: TRBJ1-2
v_call: TRBV6-1
d_call: -
clone_size: many
cdr3_nt: TGTGCCAGCAGTACGGGCTTACTCTACGGCTACACCTTC
cdr3_aa: CASSTGLLYGYTF

j_call: TRBJ1-4
v_call: TRBV25-1
d_call: -
clone_size: -
cdr3_nt: TGTGCCAGCAGTGATGGGGTGGGGCTTCGGGTTAATGAAAAACTGTTTTTT
cdr3_aa: CASSDGVGLRVNEKLFF

j_call: TRBJ2-1
v_call: TRBV11-1
d_call: TRBD2
clone_size: -
cdr3_nt: TGTGCCAGCAGTTGGACTAGCGGGGGATACAATGAGCAGTTCTTC
cdr3_aa: CASSWTSGGYNEQFF

j_call: TRBJ1-2
v_call: TRBV6-2/TRBV6-3
d_call: -
clone_size: -
cdr3_nt: TGTGCCAGCAGTCGGCAGCTCCGGGACAAAAGGGGCTACACCTTC
cdr3_aa: CASSRQLRDKRGYTF

j_call: TRBJ2-7
v_call: TRBV11-3
d_call: -
clone_size: few
cdr3_nt: TGTGCCAGCAGCTTAGTTAGGACGAGCTACGAGCAGTACTTC
cdr3_aa: CASSLVRTSYEQYF

j_call: TRBJ1-4
v_call: TRBV7-9
d_call: -
clone_size: many
cdr3_nt: TGTGCCAGCAGCCCCGTCGCAGGGATTAATGAAAAACTGTTTTTT
cdr3_aa: CASSPVAGINEKLFF

j_call: TRBJ2-7
v_call: TRBV7-2
d_call: -
clone_size: medium-sized
cdr3_nt: TGTGCCAGCAGCTCGAGCCGCGGCAGGCGACCCTCCTACGAGCAGTACTTC
cdr3_aa: CASSSSRGRRPSYEQYF

j_call: TRBJ2-2
v_call: TRBV4-1
d_call: -
clone_size: -
cdr3_nt: TGCGCCAGCAGCCACCCCCTTCGACAGGTCGCGGGCACCGGGGAGCTGTTTTTT
cdr3_aa: CASSHPLRQVAGTGELFF

j_call: TRBJ2-3
v_call: TRBV14
d_call: -
clone_size: many
cdr3_nt: TGTGCCAGCAGCCAAGTGGGGTGGTCTGATACGCAGTATTTT
cdr3_aa: CASSQVGWSDTQYF

j_call: TRBJ1-1
v_call: TRBV20-1
d_call: -
clone_size: -
cdr3_nt: TGCAGTGCTAGGAGGCCCCAGAACACTGAAGCTTTCTTT
cdr3_aa: CSARRPQNTEAFF

j_call: TRBJ1-5
v_call: TRBV6-1
d_call: -
clone_size: medium-sized
cdr3_nt: TGTGCCAGCAGTGAAGTGTATCAGCCCCAGCATTTT
cdr3_aa: CASSEVYQPQHF

j_call: TRBJ1-2
v_call: TRBV20-1
d_call: -
clone_size: -
cdr3_nt: TGCAGTGCTAGTGAGGGCGGCAGATGGGGCTACACCTTC
cdr3_aa: CSASEGGRWGYTF

j_call: TRBJ2-7
v_call: TRBV20-1
d_call: TRBD1
clone_size: -
cdr3_nt: TGCAGTGCACAAAACCGGGACAGGGTTGTATACGAGCAGTACTTC
cdr3_aa: CSAQNRDRVVYEQYF

j_call: TRBJ1-6
v_call: TRBV19
d_call: -
clone_size: medium-sized
cdr3_nt: TGTGCCAGTAGACCTCAGGGGCTTAATTCACCCCTCCACTTT
cdr3_aa: CASRPQGLNSPLHF

j_call: TRBJ2-1
v_call: TRBV6-2/TRBV6-3
d_call: -
clone_size: many
cdr3_nt: TGTGCCAGCAGAGCAGGGTGGCGGTTTTACAATGAGCAGTTCTTC
cdr3_aa: CASRAGWRFYNEQFF